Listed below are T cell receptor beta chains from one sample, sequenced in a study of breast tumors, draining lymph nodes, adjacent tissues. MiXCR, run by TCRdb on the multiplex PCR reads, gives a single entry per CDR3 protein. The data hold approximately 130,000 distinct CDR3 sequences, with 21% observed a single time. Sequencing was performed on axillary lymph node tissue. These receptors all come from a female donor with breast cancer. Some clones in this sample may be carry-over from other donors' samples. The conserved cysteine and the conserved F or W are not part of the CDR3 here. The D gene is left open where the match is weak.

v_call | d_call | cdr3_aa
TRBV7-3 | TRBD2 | ASSQGLSSYNEQF
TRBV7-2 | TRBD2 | ASSKAGLATYNEQF
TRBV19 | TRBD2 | SAGAGGWGNEQF
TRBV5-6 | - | ASTKGDYGYT
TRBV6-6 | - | ASSYVPSRRPTYMGGGYEQY
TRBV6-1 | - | ASSERRYSYNSPLH
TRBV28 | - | ASRTSTGRDSSGNTIY
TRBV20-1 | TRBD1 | SARAPRTGCYNEQF
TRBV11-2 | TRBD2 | ASSPLAGGSPDTQY
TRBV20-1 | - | SASRLAGYGYT
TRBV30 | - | ASTPGLSYNEQF
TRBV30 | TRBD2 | AWSLAGVYNNEQF
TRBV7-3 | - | ASSLAAGTSPF
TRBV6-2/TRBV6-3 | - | ASSPRGGPGANALT
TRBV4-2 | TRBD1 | ASSQPGTGARTDTQY
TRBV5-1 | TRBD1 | ASSLIPRDRDTEAF
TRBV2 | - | ASREDRGQPQH
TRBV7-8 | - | ASSAGIRTDTQY
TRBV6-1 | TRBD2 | ASKGLAGGSSSTDTQY
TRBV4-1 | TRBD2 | ASSRTSGSGQY
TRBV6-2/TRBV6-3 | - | ASSGQGGYT
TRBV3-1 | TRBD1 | ASSQGQGRNGYT
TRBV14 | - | ASSQTGALVLSGANVLT
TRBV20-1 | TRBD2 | SAPGTRTDTQY
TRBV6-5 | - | ASREDPGLRDTQY
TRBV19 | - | ASSIGTETNEKLF
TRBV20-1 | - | SARDEKGRANEQF
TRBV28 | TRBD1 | ASSSPTGGGGANVLT
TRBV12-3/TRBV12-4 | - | ASSLVRPEKLF
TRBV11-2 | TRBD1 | ASSSDRTGGSD
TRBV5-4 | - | ASARGGPSTDTQY
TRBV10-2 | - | ASSVSDGNTEAF
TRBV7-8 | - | ASSRGPRGNTIY
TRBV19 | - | ASSIGPSSGAYNEQF
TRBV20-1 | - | SATGPGANVLT
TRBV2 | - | ASSDSPTSYEQY
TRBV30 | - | AWSVKGRRKDIQY
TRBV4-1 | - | ASSQGDRLETQY
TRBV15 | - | ATSRDRGPPDTQY
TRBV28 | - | ASSRAYEQY
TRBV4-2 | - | ASSQTRDNKNIQY
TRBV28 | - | ASSLAEIGYNEQF
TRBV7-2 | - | ASSLGQAGTYEQY
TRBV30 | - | AWKGLGGKYGNEQF
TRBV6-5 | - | AGSVANTGELF
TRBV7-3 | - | ASSLRHTPYNEQF
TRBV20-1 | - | SARANRGVSGTGEEY
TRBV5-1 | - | ASSLDSPNEKLF
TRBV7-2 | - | ASSFSTGLGYT
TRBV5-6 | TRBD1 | ASSPPGQEWYGYT
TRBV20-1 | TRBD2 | SARDLAGEHEQY